This T cell receptor beta chain was documented in a study of blood T cell repertoires in COVID-19. Study details: Both acute and convalescent COVID-19 samples were obtained from the United States, Italy and Spain. PBMCs, B-cell-depleted T cells, or T cells were the source of the cDNA or gDNA that made up the material.

Per the original methods: Scientists estimated how many nucleated cells there were by amplifying reference gene primers. Profiling relied on immunoSEQ multiplex PCR, and the TCRdb table lists in-frame clones only, not all of them. D and trimming come from the DNA, and the V and J calls and clone size come from that table. This sample has roughly 190,000 clones, with 88% found just once. V trimming: 1 base; J trimming: 6 bases; junction bases outside the gene matches: 5. This CDR3 comprises 16 residues. Per germline, CDR1 LNHNV and CDR2 YYDKDF (reference sequence). Sequenced material: peripheral blood. The clonotype originates from a man aged 35-49 years with active or convalescent COVID-19. The chain couples TRBV15 to TRBJ2-1, with TRBD2 identical over 11 bases. The CDR3 here is CATSRAPTSGSNEQFF. CDR3 sequence (DNA): TGTGCCACCAGCAGAGCTCCTACTAGCGGGAGCAATGAGCAGTTCTTC. The variable domain in full, completed from reference TRBV15 and TRBJ2-1, reads DAMVIQNPRYQVTQFGKPVTLSCSQTLNHNVMYWYQQKSSQAPKLLFHYYDKDFNNEADTPDNFQSRRPNTSFCFLDIRSPGLGDTAMYLCATSRAPTSGSNEQFFGPGTRLTVL.